The entry that follows covers one T cell receptor beta chain sequence. Its antigen is currently unknown. 13 Jbeta primers and 60 Vbeta primers were used for the PCR. Per the study methods: A later analysis tallied approximately 80 million unique TCR beta chains, some 12 million of them shared. Clones were read by immunoSEQ multiplex PCR, and TCRdb kept only the in-frame ones, dropping some. V and J calls and clone size are those listed in that table; D and trimming were worked out from the DNA. The sample shows about 140,000 clones, roughly 73% of them seen only once. The data were obtained in a study of cytomegalovirus exposure and HLA in healthy donors. Study-level information: As released early, the data held 65 million to 90 million unique TCRs from HLA-typed donors. Whole-study findings and limits: One later analysis reportedly identified an Asian-associated ancestry cluster that showed fewer N-insertions than the approximately 700-donor mean. Researchers reported in a later analysis that a missense DCLRE1C variant was tied to TCR beta V- and J-gene trimming.

In germline, CDR1 is KGHSH, CDR2 LQKENI. V was clipped by 3 bases and J by 1 base; unmatched bases: 10. The CDR3 loop spans 17 amino acids. The TCR originated in a man aged 35 to 55 in good health and CMV-seronegative. The sample comprised PBMCs. The chain has TRBV18 and TRBJ1-2; 8 bases agree with TRBD1. The CDR3 is CASSPLSRTGNNYGYTF. The CDR3 DNA reads TGTGCCAGCTCACCTCTCTCGAGGACAGGGAATAACTATGGCTACACCTTC. Full variable domain (rest looked up from reference TRBV18 and TRBJ1-2): NAGVMQNPRHLVRRRGQEARLRCSPMKGHSHVYWYRQLPEEGLKFMVYLQKENIIDESGMPKERFSAEFPKEGPSILRIQQVVRGDSAAYFCASSPLSRTGNNYGYTFGSGTRLTVV.